This T cell receptor (beta chain) came from a study of blood T cells in healthy people across ages. Study-level results: Changes seen in expanded clonotypes were possibly confounded by donor CMV status left unknown.

This CDR3 spans 13 amino acids. Trimming took off 3 bases at V and 3 bases at J, with 9 bases between the two ends. The germline CDR1 and CDR2 sequences are DFQATT and SNEGSKA (reference sequence). This clonotype occurred many times. The antigen is not known. Each of the donors had roughly 9.7 milliliters of peripheral blood drawn into EDTA-treated Vacutainer tubes. Isolation yielded PBMCs, at least 6.5 million per sample, in every case. Sample-barcoded 5' priming and a J-beta primer mix drove a second PCR of about 6 to 11 cycles. Via MiXCR, TCRdb re-called the 5' RACE reads, giving one row per CDR3 protein. The sample shows around 670,000 distinct CDR3 sequences, approximately 30% of them seen only once.

Sequences were obtained from blood. The receptor comes from a woman of 80 years or more in good health. The gene calls are TRBV20-1 and TRBJ1-5; D is possibly TRBD1 (6 bases). As DNA, the CDR3 is TGCAGTGCTAGGCCAGGGGCCAATCAGCCCCAGCATTTT. Translating it yields CSARPGANQPQHF.